This TCR beta chain was recorded in a study of T-cell memory formation after mild COVID-19. Germline-derived CDR1 and CDR2 are SGHRS and YFSETQ. The CDR3 consists of 13 residues. The V gene lost 2 bases and the J gene lost 3 bases, with 9 bases spanning the gap. This clonotype was observed a handful of times. Each CDR3 protein is one row after TCRdb ran MiXCR on the 5' RACE reads. The table includes about 270,000 distinct CDR3 sequences, less than 20% detected once. The sample comprised PBMCs or a T cell subset sorted from them (not recorded which). V gene TRBV5-1 combines with J gene TRBJ2-7; possible D gene TRBD2, 5 bases. The sequence was obtained from an adult woman who had mild COVID-19 (a few samples of this study predate the infection). Cell type and time point are not known. The CDR3 coding sequence is TGCGCCAGCAGCTTCGAGGGAAACTACGAGCAGTACTTC. It yields the protein CASSFEGNYEQYF. Full variable domain (rest looked up from reference TRBV5-1 and TRBJ2-7): KAGVTQTPRYLIKTRGQQVTLSCSPISGHRSVSWYQQTPGQGLQFLFEYFSETQRNKGNFPGRFSGRQFSNSRSEMNVSTLELGDSALYLCASSFEGNYEQYFGPGTRLTVT.